The 13 T cell receptor beta chains reported below all come from one sample, sequenced in a study of yellow fever vaccine responses in identical twins (dated by TCRdb to the late 2010s). The library was built by means of RT-PCR. Data came from an Illumina HiSeq 2500. In-frame beta chains were kept once TCRdb had trimmed the public reads at Q25 with fastp and called clones with MiXCR. A single entry per CDR3 protein holds the most common genes and DNA from its merged rows. This sample lists 20,000 or so distinct CDR3 sequences; around three quarters were detected once. About 2.4% of the sample rests with the top ten. Sample: T cells from blood (PBMCs), unsorted or a sorted subset (not recorded which), taken before or after yellow fever vaccination (not recorded which). The origin of the receptors is a young woman who received the yellow fever vaccine. Donor details come from another sample of the same person, matched by shared clones.

This chain connects TRBV5-1 to TRBJ1-3; D unresolved. Germline-derived CDR1 and CDR2 are SGHRS and YFSETQ. The CDR3 spans 15 residues. Trimming removed 1 base from V and 3 bases from J, with 11 bases in between. The CDR3 is CASSLSEGYGNTIYF. In nucleotides, the CDR3 is TGCGCCAGCAGCTTGTCGGAGGGTTATGGAAACACCATATATTTT.

The gene calls are TRBV18 and TRBJ2-7; possible D gene TRBD2, 6 bases. This CDR3 is built from 17 residues. CDR1 and CDR2 from the germline V gene are KGHSH and LQKENI. V shed 0 bases and J shed 4 bases, with 19 bases lying between them. The CDR3 spells CASSPPLEGGNYYEQYF. The CDR3 DNA is TGTGCCAGCTCACCACCCCTAGAGGGAGGCAATTATTACGAGCAGTACTTC.

This clonotype was detected a few times. The V call is TRBV28, the J call TRBJ2-3; TRBD1 matches at 9 bases. The CDR3 totals 14 residues. Trimming at V came to 6 bases and at J to 5 bases, leaving 6 bases not matched to a gene. Germline V gene data show CDR1 as MDHEN and CDR2 as SYDVKM. The CDR3 nucleotides read TGTGCCAGCAGGTGGGGACAGGGAGGAGATACGCAGTATTTT. Translating it yields CASRWGQGGDTQYF.

The chain carries TRBV11-2 and TRBJ2-1, with D unresolved. Germline V gene lookup returns CDR1 SGHAT and CDR2 FQNNGV. Trimming stripped 6 bases from V and 0 bases from J, with 12 bases between. This CDR3 spans 15 amino acids. Here the CDR3 DNA reads TGTGCCAGCAGTCCTGGTGGAGTCTCCTACAATGAGCAGTTCTTC. This codes for CASSPGGVSYNEQFF. Full variable domain (rest looked up from reference TRBV11-2 and TRBJ2-1): EAGVAQSPRYKIIEKRQSVAFWCNPISGHATLYWYQQILGQGPKLLIQFQNNGVVDDSQLPKDRFSAERLKGVDSTLKIQPAKLEDSAVYLCASSPGGVSYNEQFFGPGTRLTVL.

The V and J genes are TRBV18 and TRBJ2-1; D perhaps matches TRBD1 (6 bases). Trimming shortened V by 2 bases and J by 6 bases, and 14 bases separated the two germline ends. This CDR3 spans 15 amino acids. The V gene's germline CDR1 is KGHSH and CDR2 LQKENI. CDR3 DNA: TGTGCCAGCTCACCATACCGGCAGGGGATCAATGAGCAGTTCTTC. It translates to CASSPYRQGINEQFF.

The V call is TRBV28, the J call TRBJ2-7; D call uncertain. The germline CDR1 and CDR2 sequences are MDHEN and SYDVKM. There are 13 residues in the CDR3. The germline V and J ends were trimmed by 5 bases and 7 bases, with 15 bases remaining between them. The CDR3 nucleotides read TGTGCCAGCAGTCAGCTAGATTCCCTGGAGCAGTACTTC. As protein: CASSQLDSLEQYF.

The V gene is TRBV7-9, the J gene TRBJ1-1; the D is unclear. Germline V lookup: CDR1 SEHNR, CDR2 FQNEAQ (reference sequence). The CDR3 is made up of 15 amino acids. The V end was cut by 1 base, the J end by 1 base, with 10 bases between. CDR3 DNA sequence: TGTGCCAGCAGCTTAGGGGCTAAGGGGAACACTGAAGCTTTCTTT. It yields the protein CASSLGAKGNTEAFF.

V and J are TRBV18 and TRBJ2-1; 12 bases line up with TRBD2. Germline V gene sequence: CDR1 KGHSH, CDR2 LQKENI. The CDR3 runs 15 residues. V lost 6 bases to trimming and J lost 10 bases; unmatched junction nucleotides: 10. CDR3 DNA sequence: TGTGCCAGCTCTAACAGCGAACTAGCGGGAGGCGAGCAGTTCTTC. Encoded protein: CASSNSELAGGEQFF.

V and J are TRBV12-3 or TRBV12-4 and TRBJ1-2; D unclear. The CDR3 spans 13 residues. The V gene lost 8 bases and the J gene lost 2 bases, with 12 bases spanning the gap. CDR3 sequence reads: CASGPLWNYGYTF. CDR3 DNA sequence: TGTGCCAGCGGGCCACTTTGGAACTATGGCTACACCTTC.

This chain connects TRBV11-3 to TRBJ2-3; 10 bases are a match to TRBD1. The CDR3 is 16 amino acids. Trimming cost V 5 bases and J 1 base; bases outside gene matches: 6. CDR1 is SGHNT and CDR2 is YENEEA in the germline V gene. The CDR3 coding sequence is TGTGCCAGCAGCCTACAGACAGGGGGCGGCACAGATACGCAGTATTTT. Encoded protein: CASSLQTGGGTDTQYF.

This clonotype was observed a single time. The chain combines TRBV5-1 with TRBJ2-7; TRBD2 matches at 9 bases. In germline, CDR1 is SGHRS, CDR2 YFSETQ. The CDR3 totals 15 residues. J lost 2 bases, V lost 4 bases, and 7 bases had no gene match. The CDR3: CASSPSLAGPYEQYF. CDR3 nucleotides: TGCGCCAGCAGCCCGTCCCTAGCGGGGCCCTACGAGCAGTACTTC.

V and J are TRBV6-4 and TRBJ2-7; D uncertain. Germline-derived CDR1 and CDR2 are MRHNA and SNTAGT. The CDR3 has 12 amino acids. Trimming stripped 5 bases from V and 2 bases from J, with 7 bases between. Written as DNA, the CDR3 is TGTGCCAGCAGTTTGGGGACCTACGAGCAGTACTTC. Translated, it gives CASSLGTYEQYF.

The J gene is TRBJ2-2, the V gene TRBV15, with D perhaps assigned TRBD1 or TRBD2 (5 bases each). V gave up 1 base and J gave up 2 bases, with 11 bases separating them. The CDR3 runs 16 residues. CDR1 and CDR2 (germline): LNHNV, YYDKDF (reference sequence). CDR3 residues: CATSRGRDLNTGELFF. CDR3 bases: TGTGCCACCAGCAGAGGACGGGACCTAAACACCGGGGAGCTGTTTTTT. Full variable domain (outside the CDR3, taken from reference TRBV15 and TRBJ2-2): DAMVIQNPRYQVTQFGKPVTLSCSQTLNHNVMYWYQQKSSQAPKLLFHYYDKDFNNEADTPDNFQSRRPNTSFCFLDIRSPGLGDTAMYLCATSRGRDLNTGELFFGEGSRLTVL.